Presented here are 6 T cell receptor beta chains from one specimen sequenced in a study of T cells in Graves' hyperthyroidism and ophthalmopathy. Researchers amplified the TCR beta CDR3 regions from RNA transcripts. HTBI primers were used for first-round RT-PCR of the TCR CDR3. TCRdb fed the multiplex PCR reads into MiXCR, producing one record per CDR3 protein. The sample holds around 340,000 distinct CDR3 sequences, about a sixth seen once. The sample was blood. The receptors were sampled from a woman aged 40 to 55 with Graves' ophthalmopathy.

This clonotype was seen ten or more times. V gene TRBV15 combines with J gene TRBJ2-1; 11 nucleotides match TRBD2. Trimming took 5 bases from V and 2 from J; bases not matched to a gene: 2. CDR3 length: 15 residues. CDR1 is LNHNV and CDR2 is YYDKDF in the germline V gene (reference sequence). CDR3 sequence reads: CATSDSGRAYNEQFF. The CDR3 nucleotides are TGTGCCACCAGCGATAGCGGGAGGGCCTACAATGAGCAGTTCTTC.

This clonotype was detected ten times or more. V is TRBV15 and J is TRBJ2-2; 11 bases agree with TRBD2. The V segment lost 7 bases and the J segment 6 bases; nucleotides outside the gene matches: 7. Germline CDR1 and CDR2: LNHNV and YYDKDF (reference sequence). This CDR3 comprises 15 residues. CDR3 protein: CATKTSGTESGELFF. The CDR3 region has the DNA TGTGCCACCAAGACTAGCGGGACGGAGTCCGGGGAGCTGTTTTTT.

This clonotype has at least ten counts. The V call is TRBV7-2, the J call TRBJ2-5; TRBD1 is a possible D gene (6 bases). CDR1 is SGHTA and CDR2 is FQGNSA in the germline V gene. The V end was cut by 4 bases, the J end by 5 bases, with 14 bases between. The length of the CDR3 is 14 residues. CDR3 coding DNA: TGTGCCAGCAGCTCCACAGGGTTTTACGAGACCCAGTACTTC. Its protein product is CASSSTGFYETQYF. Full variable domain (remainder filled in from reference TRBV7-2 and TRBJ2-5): GAGVSQSPSNKVTEKGKDVELRCDPISGHTALYWYRQSLGQGLEFLIYFQGNSAPDKSGLPSDRFSAERTGGSVSTLTIQRTQQEDSAVYLCASSSTGFYETQYFGPGTRLLVL.

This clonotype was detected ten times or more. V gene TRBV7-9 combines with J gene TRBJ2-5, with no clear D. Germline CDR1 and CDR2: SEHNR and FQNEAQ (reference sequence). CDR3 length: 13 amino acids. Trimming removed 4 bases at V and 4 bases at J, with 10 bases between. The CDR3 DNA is TGTGCCAGCAGCTCCCAATTCCTAGAGACCCAGTACTTC. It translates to CASSSQFLETQYF.

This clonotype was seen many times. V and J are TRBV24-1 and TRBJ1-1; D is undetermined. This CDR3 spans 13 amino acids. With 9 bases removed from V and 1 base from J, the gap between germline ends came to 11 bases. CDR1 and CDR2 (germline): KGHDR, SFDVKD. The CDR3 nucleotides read TGTGCCACCGCGACACTGGCGAACACTGAAGCTTTCTTT. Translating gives CATATLANTEAFF.

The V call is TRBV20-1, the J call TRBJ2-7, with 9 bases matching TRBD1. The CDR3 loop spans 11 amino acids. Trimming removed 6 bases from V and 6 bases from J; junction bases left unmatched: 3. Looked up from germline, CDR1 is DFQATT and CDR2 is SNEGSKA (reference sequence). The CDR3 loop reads CSARDRAEQYF. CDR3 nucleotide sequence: TGCAGTGCCCGGGACAGGGCCGAGCAGTACTTC.